One sample yielded the 5 T cell receptor beta chains listed below, sequenced in a study of blood T cell repertoires in COVID-19. Repertoires were generated with immunoSEQ multiplex PCR, while TCRdb's copy carries only in-frame clones and drops some. The table records tens of thousands of clones, roughly 83% of them present only once. Input material: peripheral blood. The receptor set was obtained from a man in his fifties or sixties with COVID-19, enrolled during active disease.

This clone appeared a single time. This chain connects TRBV5-1 to TRBJ2-7; 9 bases agree with TRBD1. The CDR3 has 15 amino acids. CDR1 and CDR2 from the germline V gene are SGHRS and YFSETQ. Trimming cost V 5 bases and J 6 bases; bases outside gene matches: 12. The DNA for the CDR3 is TGCGCCAGCAGTTCTACGGGACAGGGAGAGTTCGAGCAGTACTTC. As protein: CASSSTGQGEFEQYF.

This chain links TRBV30 with TRBJ2-5, with a weak D call TRBD2 (6 bases). V lost 0 bases and J 1 base, leaving 15 bases between the germline ends. The germline V gene encodes CDR1 GTSNPN and CDR2 SVGIG (reference sequence). This CDR3 spans 16 amino acids. The CDR3 sequence: CAWSVRSGRIQETQYF. Here the CDR3 DNA reads TGTGCCTGGAGTGTTCGGTCAGGGAGGATCCAAGAGACCCAGTACTTC.

This clone showed up just a few times. The rearrangement uses TRBV24-1 and TRBJ2-5; possible D gene TRBD2, 5 bases. Germline V lookup: CDR1 KGHDR, CDR2 SFDVKD. Trimming removed 9 bases from V and 4 bases from J, with 11 bases in between. The CDR3 consists of 12 residues. CDR3 DNA sequence: TGTGCCACCGGCACTGCGGGAGAGACCCAGTACTTC. Translation: CATGTAGETQYF.

This chain joins TRBV5-1 and TRBJ1-6; the match to TRBD1 covers 8 bases. This CDR3 is built from 15 residues. The V gene's germline CDR1 is SGHRS and CDR2 YFSETQ. Germline trimming cut 0 bases from V and 7 bases from J; bases unmatched to any gene: 3. The CDR3 region has the DNA TGCGCCAGCAGCTTGGAGGGACAGGACAATTCACCCCTCCACTTT. Translation: CASSLEGQDNSPLHF.

The chain joins TRBV19 to TRBJ1-6; D might be TRBD1 (6 bases). Trimming removed 5 bases from V and 6 bases from J, with 14 bases in between. Germline loops: CDR1 LNHDA, CDR2 SQIVND (reference sequence). The CDR3 extends over 15 amino acids. CDR3 sequence (DNA): TGTGCCAGTAGTGCTTTGGACAGCGCTAATTCACCCCTCCACTTT. It specifies CASSALDSANSPLHF.